This passage covers 19 T cell receptor beta chains from one sample sequenced in a study of blood T cell repertoires in COVID-19. Repertoires were generated with immunoSEQ multiplex PCR, while TCRdb's copy carries only in-frame clones and drops some. The table lists some 22,000 clones, about nine tenths of them singletons. Sequencing used peripheral blood. The source is a human donor with active COVID-19. The donor label of this sample is uncertain.

The chain recombines TRBV10-1 with TRBJ1-1; 8 bases map to TRBD1. CDR3 size: 21 residues. V shed 6 bases, J shed 0 bases, and the junction held 24 bases outside the gene matches. Germline assignment: CDR1 WNHNN and CDR2 SYGVQD (reference sequence). The CDR3 DNA reads TGCGCCAGCAGAGTTGAGGGGACAGGCAAAGTCCCTCTAAGCATGAACACTGAAGCTTTCTTT. Amino acids: CASRVEGTGKVPLSMNTEAFF.

The chain carries TRBV7-8 and TRBJ1-5; 8 bases align to TRBD1. V lost 0 bases to trimming and J lost 5 bases; unmatched junction nucleotides: 6. In germline, CDR1 is SGHVS, CDR2 FQNEAQ. The CDR3 length is 16 residues. CDR3 in amino acids: CASSLAVTGVYQPQHF. CDR3 in DNA: TGTGCCAGCAGCTTAGCCGTGACAGGGGTATATCAGCCCCAGCATTTT.

This rearrangement joins TRBV7-3 to TRBJ2-3; 7 bases align to TRBD2. V gave up 5 bases and J gave up 4 bases; unmatched junction bases: 9. Germline loops: CDR1 SGHTA, CDR2 FQGTGA. The CDR3 is 15 amino acids. CDR3 loop: CASSKWAGVADTQYF. The CDR3 nucleotides are TGTGCCAGCAGCAAGTGGGCGGGAGTAGCAGATACGCAGTATTTT.

This chain connects TRBV10-3 to TRBJ2-7; 7 positions match TRBD1. The V segment lost 3 bases and the J segment 6 bases; nucleotides outside the gene matches: 11. Per germline, CDR1 ENHRY and CDR2 SYGVKD. The CDR3 is made up of 15 amino acids. The CDR3 sequence: CAISDEQGPPSEQYF. For the CDR3, the DNA is TGTGCCATCAGTGATGAACAGGGGCCTCCGAGCGAGCAGTACTTC.

This clone occurred once. This chain connects TRBV4-3 to TRBJ1-1, with a tentative D call TRBD1 (6 bases). Germline CDR1 is LGHNA and CDR2 is YSLEER. Trimming left V 2 bases short and J 2 bases short, with 15 bases between. CDR3 length: 16 residues. The CDR3: CASSQSFGGSNTEAFF. CDR3 in DNA: TGCGCCAGCAGCCAATCCTTTGGGGGCAGTAACACTGAAGCTTTCTTT.

This chain uses TRBV19 with TRBJ1-2; no clear D gene. The V end was cut by 7 bases, the J end by 4 bases, with 22 bases between. The CDR3 length is 16 residues. Germline assignment: CDR1 LNHDA and CDR2 SQIVND (reference sequence). The CDR3: CASMTGGGRSTYGYTF. DNA of the CDR3: TGTGCCAGTATGACCGGAGGCGGCAGGAGTACCTATGGCTACACCTTC. Full variable domain (missing parts from reference TRBV19 and TRBJ1-2): DGGITQSPKYLFRKEGQNVTLSCEQNLNHDAMYWYRQDPGQGLRLIYYSQIVNDFQKGDIAEGYSVSREKKESFPLTVTSAQKNPTAFYLCASMTGGGRSTYGYTFGSGTRLTVV.

This clone was seen more than once but under ten times. The chain employs TRBV5-1 and TRBJ1-2; D is ambiguous. The V gene's germline CDR1 is SGHRS and CDR2 YFSETQ. The V and J ends lost 2 bases and 10 bases respectively, with 12 bases between them. The CDR3 loop spans 12 amino acids. The CDR3 protein is CASSLTQTHYTF. In nucleotides, the CDR3 is TGCGCCAGCAGCTTAACCCAGACACACTACACCTTC.

This sequence joins TRBV23-1 and TRBJ2-3; weak D call: TRBD2 (6 bases). TRBV23-1 is classed as an ORF, of uncertain function. V lost 0 bases and J 5 bases, leaving 12 bases between the germline ends. The CDR3 runs to 15 residues. The CDR3 nucleotides read TGCGCCAGCAGTCAATCCCGCCAGGAGGGAGATACGCAGTATTTT. This encodes CASSQSRQEGDTQYF.

The rearrangement links TRBV30 to TRBJ2-3; D not resolved. This CDR3 contains 13 residues. Trimming removed 0 bases at V and 1 base at J, with 5 bases between. Germline CDR1 is GTSNPN and CDR2 is SVGIG (reference sequence). The DNA of the CDR3 is TGTGCCTGGAGTGTACTTCGCACAGATACGCAGTATTTT. The encoded protein is CAWSVLRTDTQYF.

V usage is TRBV5-1 and J usage is TRBJ1-6; TRBD1 aligns across 8 bases. CDR1 is SGHRS and CDR2 is YFSETQ in the germline V gene. This CDR3 region has 14 residues. V dropped 3 bases and J dropped 9; count of bases not matched to a gene: 5. CDR3 sequence: CASSSGQGFSPLHF. The CDR3 nucleotides read TGCGCCAGCAGCTCAGGACAGGGATTTTCACCCCTCCACTTT.

This clone has just one count. This sequence joins TRBV9 and TRBJ2-3, with TRBD2 identical over 10 bases. CDR1 SGDLS and CDR2 YYNGEE come from the germline V gene. The trim removed 0 bases at V and 4 bases at J, leaving 5 bases unmatched. This CDR3 has 16 amino acids. CDR3 sequence reads: CASSVGLAGAPDTQYF. The CDR3 DNA reads TGTGCCAGCAGCGTAGGCCTAGCGGGAGCCCCAGATACGCAGTATTTT.

The CDR3 loop is CATSRDPAVTYEQYF. The DNA for the CDR3 is TGTGCCACCAGCAGAGATCCCGCGGTGACCTACGAGCAGTACTTC. This chain uses TRBV15 with TRBJ2-7; D uncertain. The V end lost 0 bases, the J end lost 2 bases, and 11 bases lay between the germline ends. The CDR3 totals 15 residues. Germline-derived CDR1 and CDR2 are LNHNV and YYDKDF (reference sequence).

V and J are TRBV5-1 and TRBJ2-3, with 13 nucleotides matching TRBD2. The V gene's germline CDR1 is SGHRS and CDR2 YFSETQ. V dropped 3 bases and J dropped 4; count of bases not matched to a gene: 5. The CDR3 totals 16 residues. DNA of the CDR3: TGCGCCAGCAGCTCGGATGGGACTAGCGGGGCAGATACGCAGTATTTT. Translating gives CASSSDGTSGADTQYF.

V and J are TRBV7-2 and TRBJ1-6; TRBD1 matches at 10 bases. The CDR3 sequence is 16 residues long. Germline-derived CDR1 and CDR2 are SGHTA and FQGNSA. The J segment lost 8 bases and the V segment lost 5 bases, leaving 9 bases of the junction unmatched. CDR3 DNA: TGTGCCAGCAGCAGAATACCGGGACAGGGGCATTCACCCCTCCACTTT. It yields the protein CASSRIPGQGHSPLHF.

The rearrangement joins TRBV4-1 to TRBJ2-1; a possible D gene is TRBD2 (6 bases). V shed 2 bases and J shed 9 bases, with 17 bases lying between them. Germline V CDR1 and CDR2: MGHRA, YSYEKL. This CDR3 comprises 15 residues. For the CDR3, the DNA is TGCGCCAGCAGCCAACCTGGGACTCTTTCACGTGAGCAGTTCTTC. It codes for CASSQPGTLSREQFF.

The chain employs TRBV7-2 and TRBJ2-7; D uncertain. CDR1 is SGHTA and CDR2 is FQGNSA in the germline V gene. This CDR3 contains 12 residues. The V end lost 5 bases, the J end lost 4 bases, and 9 bases lay between the germline ends. The chain's CDR3 is CASSPGRYEQYF. For the CDR3, the DNA is TGTGCCAGCAGCCCAGGTCGGTACGAGCAGTACTTC.

The J gene is TRBJ2-6, the V gene TRBV2; no reliable D call. CDR1 and CDR2 from the germline V gene are SNHLY and FYNNEI. Deletions cut 1 base from V and 0 bases from J, with 4 bases between. The CDR3 runs 15 residues. CDR3 amino acids: CASSEGVSGANVLTF. The CDR3 DNA sequence: TGTGCCAGCAGTGAAGGAGTCTCTGGGGCCAACGTCCTGACTTTC.

V usage is TRBV4-3 and J usage is TRBJ1-2; D ambiguous. Germline CDR1 and CDR2: LGHNA and YSLEER. With 1 base removed from V and 3 bases from J, the gap between germline ends came to 12 bases. This CDR3 comprises 15 residues. The CDR3 nucleotides read TGCGCCAGCAGCCAAGGTGGAGGGTTGGACTATGGCTACACCTTC. This translates into CASSQGGGLDYGYTF.

The gene calls are TRBV6-1 and TRBJ2-3; 15 bases agree with TRBD2. Germline trimming cut 4 bases from V and 6 bases from J; bases unmatched to any gene: 5. Germline assignment: CDR1 MNHNS and CDR2 SASEGT. This CDR3 has 16 residues. The CDR3 protein is CASSGTSGGVRDTQYF. The DNA of the CDR3 is TGTGCCAGCAGTGGGACTAGCGGGGGGGTGAGGGATACGCAGTATTTT.